This TCR beta chain was sequenced in a study of T cell repertoires in cytomegalovirus infection. Using its own MiXCR run on the reads, TCRdb lists one record per CDR3 protein. The data contain about 530,000 distinct CDR3 sequences, 26% of them seen just once; the ten biggest clones take up roughly 13%. Many counts were recorded for this clonotype. Germline CDR1 and CDR2: LNHDA and SQIVND (reference sequence). Trimming left V 7 bases short and J 7 bases short, with 13 bases between. CDR3 length equals 13 residues. The source is a human donor in good health (CMV status not recorded). Some clones in this sample may be carry-over from other donors' samples. This chain links TRBV19 with TRBJ2-2; D call uncertain. Sequencing was carried out using PBMCs. CDR3 coding DNA: TGTGCCAGTATGGTATGGTCGAGCGGGGAGCTGTTTTTT. This gives the protein CASMVWSSGELFF.